Sequencing of this T cell receptor (beta chain) was carried out in a study of early T cells in non-severe SARS-CoV-2 infection. Across the whole study: Bulk RNA from unsorted whole blood was sequenced; chains were unpaired.

V was trimmed by 2 bases and J by 5 bases, leaving 10 bases between them. Germline V CDR1 and CDR2: SGHRS, YFSETQ. The CDR3 totals 13 residues. Study-wide results and caveats: CD4 and private specificities were missed by VDJdb matching, which favored anti-spike CD8 responses.

Each single cDNA molecule received a unique molecular identifier. TCRdb fed the 5' RACE reads into MiXCR, producing one record per CDR3 protein. The sample lists about 110,000 distinct CDR3 sequences; around 13% were seen once. This clonotype appeared many times. Its antigen is currently unknown. This receptor was obtained from an adult who was a healthcare worker with PCR-confirmed SARS-CoV-2 infection or an uninfected control (not recorded which). The chain carries TRBV5-1 and TRBJ2-5, with D unclear. Sequences were derived from whole blood, sampled at baseline. The CDR3 region is CASSLPRRETQYF. The CDR3 nucleotides read TGCGCCAGCAGCTTACCCCGGCGGGAGACCCAGTACTTC.